The 24 T cell receptor beta chains presented below share a single source sample, sequenced in a study of technical replicates of blood from several donors. Here immunoSEQ multiplex PCR was the method, and the copy in TCRdb shows in-frame clones only, minus some. The sample contains tens of thousands of clones, around 94% of which appear only once. The sequenced material came from T cells isolated from PBMCs. The source is a human donor in good health.

The chain employs TRBV7-8 and TRBJ1-3; D remains ambiguous. Trimming stripped 0 bases from V and 4 bases from J, with 7 bases between. CDR3 length equals 14 residues. Germline CDR1 SGHVS, CDR2 FQNEAQ. The CDR3 coding sequence is TGTGCCAGCAGCTTAGCCCCTGCGGGAAACACCATATATTTT. Its protein is CASSLAPAGNTIYF.

This clone has just one count. The rearrangement links TRBV19 to TRBJ1-4, with D uncertain. V lost 7 bases and J 7 bases, leaving 16 bases between the germline ends. Germline-derived CDR1 and CDR2 are LNHDA and SQIVND (reference sequence). This CDR3 is built from 14 residues. The CDR3 nucleotides are TGTGCCAGTATGGTTTGGAGAGGCGGTGAAAAACTGTTTTTT. Amino acids: CASMVWRGGEKLFF.

The rearrangement joins TRBV28 to TRBJ2-5; maybe TRBD2 (5 bases). Germline CDR1 MDHEN, CDR2 SYDVKM. Trimming cost V 5 bases and J 3 bases, with 10 bases left between them. CDR3 length: 13 amino acids. The CDR3 loop is CASSEGTEETQYF. The CDR3 coding sequence is TGTGCCAGCAGTGAGGGAACTGAAGAGACCCAGTACTTC. The full variable domain, rest sourced from reference TRBV28 and TRBJ2-5, is DVKVTQSSRYLVKRTGEKVFLECVQDMDHENMFWYRQDPGLGLRLIYFSYDVKMKEKGDIPEGYSVSREKKERFSLILESASTNQTSMYLCASSEGTEETQYFGPGTRLLVL.

The chain couples TRBV5-1 to TRBJ2-3; TRBD2 agrees at 11 bases. CDR3 length: 17 amino acids. J lost 4 bases, V lost 4 bases, and 11 bases had no gene match. From germline, CDR1 is SGHRS and CDR2 YFSETQ. This CDR3 is CASSQRTSGRGADTQYF. The CDR3 DNA sequence: TGCGCCAGCAGCCAAAGGACTAGCGGGCGGGGGGCAGATACGCAGTATTTT.

This clone has a single count. The V and J genes are TRBV25-1 and TRBJ1-2; D ambiguous. Per germline, CDR1 MGHDK and CDR2 SYGVNS. This CDR3 spans 11 amino acids. The V end lost 9 bases, the J end lost 8 bases, and 13 bases lay between the germline ends. Here the CDR3 DNA reads TGTGCCAGTTTCACCGGGGAGGGCTACACCTTC. Translating gives CASFTGEGYTF.

The chain is built from TRBV9 and TRBJ2-1, with D possibly matching TRBD2 (5 bases). Trimming shortened V by 5 bases and J by 0 bases, and 9 bases separated the two germline ends. The germline CDR1 and CDR2 sequences are SGDLS and YYNGEE. This CDR3 has 14 amino acids. CDR3 loop: CASSREYSYNEQFF. CDR3 DNA: TGTGCCAGCAGTAGGGAGTACTCCTACAATGAGCAGTTCTTC.

In DNA, the CDR3 is TGCGCCAGCAGGAGACAGGGTTCCTACAATGAGCAGTTCTTC. Amino acid sequence: CASRRQGSYNEQFF. The rearrangement links TRBV10-1 to TRBJ2-1; 7 nucleotides match TRBD1. There are 14 residues in the CDR3. J gave up 1 base and V 6 bases, and 3 bases lay outside the gene matches. Looked up from germline, CDR1 is WNHNN and CDR2 is SYGVQD (reference sequence).

This clone showed up just once. This sequence joins TRBV14 and TRBJ2-7; the D gene is possibly TRBD1 (5 bases). This CDR3 spans 15 amino acids. V was cut by 3 bases and J by 3 bases, with 15 bases left in between. Germline V gene sequence: CDR1 SGHDN, CDR2 FVKESK. In DNA, the CDR3 is TGTGCCAGCAGCCACGGTATTGTTAGGGGCTACGAGCAGTACTTC. Its translation: CASSHGIVRGYEQYF.

V gene TRBV6-1 combines with J gene TRBJ1-2; 9 positions match TRBD1. With V trimmed by 7 bases and J by 1 base, 7 bases remained unmatched. Germline-derived CDR1 and CDR2 are MNHNS and SASEGT. The CDR3 contains 15 residues. CDR3 DNA: TGTGCCAGCAACTCGAGACAGGGGGATAACTATGGCTACACCTTC. This gives the protein CASNSRQGDNYGYTF.

The chain links TRBV7-9 to TRBJ2-7, with TRBD2 identical over 13 bases. Germline V gene data show CDR1 as SEHNR and CDR2 as FQNEAQ (reference sequence). Losses at the gene ends were 4 bases for V and 2 bases for J; bases not matched to a gene: 11. CDR3 length: 18 amino acids. The CDR3 sequence is CASSSLAGGPLFTYEQYF. The DNA of the CDR3 is TGTGCCAGCAGCTCACTAGCGGGAGGGCCCTTATTTACCTACGAGCAGTACTTC.

V is TRBV5-6 and J is TRBJ1-2, with no clear D. V gave up 1 base and J gave up 5 bases, with 3 bases separating them. The CDR3 length is 11 residues. Germline assignment: CDR1 SGHDT and CDR2 YYEEEE. Here the CDR3 DNA reads TGTGCCAGCAGCTTGTCTTATGGCTACACCTTC. Protein sequence: CASSLSYGYTF. Variable domain in full (rest from reference TRBV5-6 and TRBJ1-2): DAGVTQSPTHLIKTRGQQVTLRCSPKSGHDTVSWYQQALGQGPQFIFQYYEEEERQRGNFPDRFSGHQFPNYSSELNVNALLLGDSALYLCASSLSYGYTFGSGTRLTVV.

The chain links TRBV29-1 to TRBJ2-5; D is possibly TRBD2 (5 bases). The CDR3 spans 18 residues. Looked up from germline, CDR1 is SQVTM and CDR2 is ANQGSEA. V was trimmed by 3 bases and J by 1 base, leaving 24 bases between them. The CDR3 DNA is TGCAGCGTTGATAACGTCAGGTCTGAGGGATGGGGCCAAGAGACCCAGTACTTC. As protein: CSVDNVRSEGWGQETQYF.

The chain recombines TRBV10-1 with TRBJ2-5, with a weak D call TRBD2 (7 bases). V was trimmed by 2 bases and J by 4 bases, leaving 11 bases between them. Germline loops: CDR1 WNHNN, CDR2 SYGVQD (reference sequence). The CDR3 is 14 amino acids. CDR3: CASSERRGGETQYF. The CDR3 nucleotides read TGCGCCAGCAGTGAGAGGAGGGGGGGAGAGACCCAGTACTTC.

The CDR3 loop reads CASRSKIQGLNTEAFF. CDR3 DNA: TGTGCCAGTAGGTCGAAGATACAGGGGTTGAACACTGAAGCTTTCTTT. The rearrangement links TRBV19 to TRBJ1-1, with TRBD1 identical over 7 bases. The CDR3 consists of 16 residues. Trimming cost V 6 bases and J 0 bases; bases outside gene matches: 10. Germline-derived CDR1 and CDR2 are LNHDA and SQIVND (reference sequence).

The genes are TRBV5-5 and TRBJ1-3; D is uncertain. The V gene's germline CDR1 is SGHKS and CDR2 YYEKEE (reference sequence). V shed 4 bases and J shed 2 bases, with 13 bases lying between them. The CDR3 spans 15 residues. CDR3 loop: CASSPTSATGNTIYF. In nucleotides, the CDR3 is TGTGCCAGCAGCCCGACATCGGCCACTGGAAACACCATATATTTT.

This chain connects TRBV29-1 to TRBJ1-4; possible D gene TRBD1, 6 bases. With 7 bases removed from V and 6 bases from J, the gap between germline ends came to 12 bases. The CDR3 runs 12 residues. Germline-derived CDR1 and CDR2 are SQVTM and ANQGSEA. CDR3 bases: TGCAGCGCGAAACAGGGTGATGAAAAACTGTTTTTT. Amino acid sequence: CSAKQGDEKLFF.

J is TRBJ1-1 and V is TRBV27; no definite D call. V was clipped by 2 bases and J by 1 base, with 11 bases between them. The CDR3 has 15 residues. Germline V gene sequence: CDR1 MNHEY, CDR2 SMNVEV (reference sequence). Written as DNA, the CDR3 is TGTGCCAGCAGTTTACTGGGCCCAGGGAACACTGAAGCTTTCTTT. Protein product: CASSLLGPGNTEAFF.

The rearrangement uses TRBV28 and TRBJ2-7, with a weak D call TRBD2 (6 bases). The V end was cut by 6 bases, the J end by 0 bases, with 18 bases between. CDR1 and CDR2 from the germline V gene are MDHEN and SYDVKM. This CDR3 has 16 amino acids. In DNA form, the CDR3 reads TGTGCCAGCAGACTCCCGGGACTTAGGAGCTCCTACGAGCAGTACTTC. Translated, it gives CASRLPGLRSSYEQYF.

The V gene is TRBV12-5, the J gene TRBJ2-7; D remains ambiguous. Germline lookup yields CDR1 LGHNT and CDR2 FRNRAP. Trimming stripped 2 bases from V and 0 bases from J, with 14 bases between. This CDR3 spans 16 amino acids. The CDR3 sequence: CASGLIPYLSSYEQYF. The CDR3 nucleotides are TGTGCTAGTGGTTTGATCCCTTACCTCAGCTCCTACGAGCAGTACTTC. Looking up the rest from reference TRBV12-5 and TRBJ2-7 gives the full variable domain: DARVTQTPRHKVTEMGQEVTMRCQPILGHNTVFWYRQTMMQGLELLAYFRNRAPLDDSGMPKDRFSAEMPDATLATLKIQPSEPRDSAVYFCASGLIPYLSSYEQYFGPGTRLTVT.

V and J are TRBV25-1 and TRBJ2-2, with TRBD2 matching 7 bases. This CDR3 comprises 15 residues. V lost 4 bases, J lost 1 base, and 3 bases stayed unmatched. CDR1 is MGHDK, CDR2 SYGVNS, per germline. CDR3 nucleotides: TGTGCCAGCAGTGTACTAGCGTTGAACACCGGGGAGCTGTTTTTT. This gives the protein CASSVLALNTGELFF.

This rearrangement joins TRBV28 to TRBJ2-7, with TRBD1 as a possible D gene (6 bases). CDR1 MDHEN and CDR2 SYDVKM come from the germline V gene. V gave up 4 bases and J gave up 3 bases, with 19 bases separating them. The CDR3 is 16 residues long. The CDR3 loop reads CASSYPISRGGYEQYF. For the CDR3, the DNA is TGTGCCAGCAGTTACCCGATCAGCAGGGGTGGCTACGAGCAGTACTTC.

The genes are TRBV10-1 and TRBJ2-3; the match to TRBD2 covers 11 bases. This CDR3 has 18 residues. V gave up 6 bases and J gave up 0 bases; unmatched junction bases: 11. Germline V gives CDR1 WNHNN, CDR2 SYGVQD (reference sequence). CDR3: CASSPSGTSGTSTDTQYF. The CDR3 bases are TGCGCCAGCAGCCCCTCAGGGACTAGCGGAACTAGCACAGATACGCAGTATTTT.

The chain links TRBV5-6 to TRBJ2-1; 11 bases agree with TRBD2. The CDR3 has 15 amino acids. The germline V gene encodes CDR1 SGHDT and CDR2 YYEEEE. The ends lost 4 bases at V and 8 bases at J; junction bases unmatched: 8. The CDR3 region is CASSTLSGGAHEQFF. The CDR3 nucleotides read TGTGCCAGCAGCACCCTTAGCGGGGGGGCACATGAGCAGTTCTTC.

The CDR3 sequence: CASSDRATYNEQFF. The CDR3 DNA reads TGTGCCAGCAGTGACAGGGCAACCTACAATGAGCAGTTCTTC. The V gene is TRBV6-1, the J gene TRBJ2-1, with TRBD1 as a possible D gene (5 bases). The CDR3 contains 14 residues. Germline CDR1 reads MNHNS; CDR2 reads SASEGT. The V end was cut by 3 bases, the J end by 2 bases, with 8 bases between.